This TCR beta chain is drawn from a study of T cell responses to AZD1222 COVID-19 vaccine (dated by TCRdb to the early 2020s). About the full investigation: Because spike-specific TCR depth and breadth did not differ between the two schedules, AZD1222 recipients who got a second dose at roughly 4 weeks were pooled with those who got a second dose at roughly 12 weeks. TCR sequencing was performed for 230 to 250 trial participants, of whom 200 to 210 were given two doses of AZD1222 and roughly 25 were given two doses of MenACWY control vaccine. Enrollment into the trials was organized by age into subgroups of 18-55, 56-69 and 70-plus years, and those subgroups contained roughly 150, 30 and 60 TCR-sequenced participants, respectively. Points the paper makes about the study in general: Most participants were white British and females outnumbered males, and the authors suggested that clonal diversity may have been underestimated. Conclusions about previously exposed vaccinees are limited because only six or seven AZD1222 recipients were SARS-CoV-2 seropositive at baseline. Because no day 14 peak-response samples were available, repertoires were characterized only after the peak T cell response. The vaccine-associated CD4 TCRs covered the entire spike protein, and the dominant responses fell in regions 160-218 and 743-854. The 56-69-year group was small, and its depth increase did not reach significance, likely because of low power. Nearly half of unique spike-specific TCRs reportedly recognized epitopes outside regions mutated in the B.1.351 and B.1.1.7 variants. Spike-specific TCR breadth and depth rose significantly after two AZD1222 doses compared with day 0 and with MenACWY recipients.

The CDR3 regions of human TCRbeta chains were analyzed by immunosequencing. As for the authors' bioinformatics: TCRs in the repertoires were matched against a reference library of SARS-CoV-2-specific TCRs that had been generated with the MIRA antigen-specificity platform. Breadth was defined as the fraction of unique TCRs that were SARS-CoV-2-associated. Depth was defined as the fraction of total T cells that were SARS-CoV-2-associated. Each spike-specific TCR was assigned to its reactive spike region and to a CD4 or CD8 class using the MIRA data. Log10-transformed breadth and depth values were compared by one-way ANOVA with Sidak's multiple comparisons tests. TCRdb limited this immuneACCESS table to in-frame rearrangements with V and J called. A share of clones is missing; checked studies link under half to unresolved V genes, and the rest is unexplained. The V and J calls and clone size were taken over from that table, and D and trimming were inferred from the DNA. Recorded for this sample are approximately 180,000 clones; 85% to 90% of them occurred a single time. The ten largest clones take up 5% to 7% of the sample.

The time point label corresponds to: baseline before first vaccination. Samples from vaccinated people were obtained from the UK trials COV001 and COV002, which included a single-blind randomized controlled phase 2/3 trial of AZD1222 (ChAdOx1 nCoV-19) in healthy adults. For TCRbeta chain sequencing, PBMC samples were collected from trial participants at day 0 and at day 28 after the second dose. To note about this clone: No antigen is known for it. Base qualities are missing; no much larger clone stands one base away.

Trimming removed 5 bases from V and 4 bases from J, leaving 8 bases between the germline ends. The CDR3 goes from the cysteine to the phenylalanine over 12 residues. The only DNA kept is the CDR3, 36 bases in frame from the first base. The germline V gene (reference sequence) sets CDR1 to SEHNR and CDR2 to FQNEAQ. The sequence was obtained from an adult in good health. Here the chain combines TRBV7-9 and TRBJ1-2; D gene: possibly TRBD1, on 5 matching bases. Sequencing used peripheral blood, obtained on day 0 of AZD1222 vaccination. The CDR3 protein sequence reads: CASSPGTYGYTF. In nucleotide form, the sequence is TGTGCCAGCAGCCCGGGGACCTATGGCTACACCTTC.